Listed below are T cell receptor beta chains from one sample, sequenced in a study of cytomegalovirus exposure and HLA in healthy donors. Assay: immunoSEQ multiplex PCR; the TCRdb copy retains only in-frame clones and omits some. The sample has 100,000 to 140,000 clones, more than 70% seen once. Sequenced: PBMCs. The receptor source for this set is a young man in good health and CMV-seronegative. The CDR3 runs from the conserved cysteine through the conserved F or W. A D gene is named only where the DNA matches it firmly. The size of a clone is reported for some rows only, either as once, few or many, or as a class for expanded clones.

TRBV19,.,TRBJ2-3,TRBD2,CASSIPPGRGSTDTQYF,TGTGCCAGTAGTATCCCCCCGGGGCGGGGGAGCACAGATACGCAGTATTTT
TRBV29-1,once,TRBJ2-2,.,CSVVYTGELFF,TGCAGCGTTGTATACACCGGGGAGCTGTTTTTT
TRBV5-1,.,TRBJ2-1,TRBD2,CASRSAGGYEQFF,TGCGCCAGCAGATCGGCGGGGGGGTATGAGCAGTTCTTC
TRBV7-8,.,TRBJ1-4,.,CASSLAFGSYEKLFF,TGTGCCAGCAGCTTAGCGTTCGGGTCTTATGAAAAACTGTTTTTT
TRBV25-1,.,TRBJ2-1,TRBD2,CASRVSGGRWLIF,TGTGCCAGCAGGGTTAGCGGGGGGCGCTGGCTGATCTTC
TRBV10-3,once,TRBJ2-1,.,CAISESAGAWPFF,TGTGCCATCAGTGAGTCGGCGGGGGCCTGGCCGTTCTTC
TRBV14,.,TRBJ2-7,.,CASSQNPGLGREQYF,TGTGCCAGCAGCCAGAATCCGGGACTGGGTCGAGAGCAGTACTTC
TRBV5-1,.,TRBJ2-4,TRBD2,CASSLTLAGGLAKNIQYF,TGCGCCAGCAGCTTGACGCTAGCGGGGGGGCTAGCCAAAAACATTCAGTACTTC
TRBV5-6,.,TRBJ2-7,TRBD1,CASSLGQGGPYEQYF,TGTGCCAGCAGCCTCGGACAGGGCGGCCCCTACGAGCAGTACTTC
TRBV7-2,.,TRBJ2-3,TRBD2,CASSRGGVTDTQYF,TGTGCCAGCAGTCGTGGGGGGGTCACAGATACGCAGTATTTT
TRBV19,.,TRBJ2-3,.,CASSMRWSTDTQYF,TGTGCCAGTAGTATGAGATGGAGCACAGATACGCAGTATTTT
TRBV13,.,TRBJ2-1,.,CASRRDPKNNEQFF,TGTGCCAGCAGGCGGGACCCGAAAAACAATGAGCAGTTCTTC
TRBV10-1,.,TRBJ1-1,TRBD1,CASSESRRGLLDTEAFF,TGCGCCAGCAGTGAGTCGCGGAGGGGGCTCCTGGACACTGAAGCTTTCTTT
TRBV28,.,TRBJ2-5,.,CASTGSLATQYF,TGTGCCAGCACGGGCAGCCTAGCGACCCAGTACTTC
TRBV19,.,TRBJ1-2,TRBD1,CASSINRGDYGYTF,TGTGCCAGTAGTATAAACAGGGGCGACTATGGCTACACCTTC
TRBV6-6,.,TRBJ2-7,.,CASQGANDEQYF,TGTGCCAGCCAAGGGGCCAACGACGAGCAGTACTTC
TRBV19,.,TRBJ2-5,TRBD1,CASSFTPATGGTQYF,TGTGCCAGTAGTTTCACCCCCGCGACAGGGGGGACCCAGTACTTC
TRBV7-8,.,TRBJ2-1,TRBD1,CATRDRVNNEQFF,TGTGCCACCCGGGACAGGGTAAACAATGAGCAGTTCTTC